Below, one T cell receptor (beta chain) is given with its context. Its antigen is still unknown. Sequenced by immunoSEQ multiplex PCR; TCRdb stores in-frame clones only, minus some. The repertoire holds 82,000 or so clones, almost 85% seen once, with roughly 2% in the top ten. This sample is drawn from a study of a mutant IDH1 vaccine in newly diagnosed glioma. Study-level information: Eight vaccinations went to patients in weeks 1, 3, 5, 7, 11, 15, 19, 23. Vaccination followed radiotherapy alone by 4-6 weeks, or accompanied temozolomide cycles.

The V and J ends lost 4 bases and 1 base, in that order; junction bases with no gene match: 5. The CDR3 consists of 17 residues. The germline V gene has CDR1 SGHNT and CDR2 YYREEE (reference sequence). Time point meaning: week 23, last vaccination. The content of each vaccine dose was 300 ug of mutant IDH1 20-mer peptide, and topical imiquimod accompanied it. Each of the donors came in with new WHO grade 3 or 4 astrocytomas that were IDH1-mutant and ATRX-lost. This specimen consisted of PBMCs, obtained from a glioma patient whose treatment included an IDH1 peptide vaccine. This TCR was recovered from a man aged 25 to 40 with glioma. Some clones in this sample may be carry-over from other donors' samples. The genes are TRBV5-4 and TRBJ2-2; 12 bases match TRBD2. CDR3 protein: CASSMLAGGLNTGELFF. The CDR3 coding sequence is TGTGCCAGCAGCATGCTAGCGGGAGGGCTGAACACCGGGGAGCTGTTTTTT.